This T cell receptor beta chain was sequenced during a study of blood T cells in healthy people across ages. Between the trimmed V and J ends, which lost 0 bases and 3 bases, there was a span of 13 bases. In germline, CDR1 is SGHKS, CDR2 YYEKEE (reference sequence). This CDR3 has 15 residues. A second PCR, run for about 7 to 11 cycles, used a sample-barcoded 5' primer plus a J-beta primer mix. Researchers report that a template-switch adaptor with 12 random nucleotides tagged each cDNA molecule. TCRdb re-called the 5' RACE reads through MiXCR, storing one row per CDR3 protein. This sample has 700,000 to 900,000 distinct CDR3 sequences; approximately 55% occur once, and the top ten carry approximately 40%. There were at least 5.5 micrograms of total RNA extracted from every sample.

This sequence joins TRBV5-5 and TRBJ2-7; no clear D. The receptor's source is a man of 80 years or more in good health. Sequenced input: blood. CDR3 region: CASSLDQRFYYEQYF. The CDR3 DNA sequence: TGTGCCAGCAGCTTGGATCAAAGATTTTACTACGAGCAGTACTTC.